This T cell receptor beta chain was profiled in a study of blood T cell repertoires in COVID-19. Overall study: The United States, Italy and Spain supplied acute and convalescent COVID-19 samples. Nucleic acid was either cDNA or gDNA, and it came from T cells, B-cell-depleted T cells, or PBMCs.

The study drew participants aged about 18 to 95 years from 20 to 30 US areas. Membership in each cohort depended on participant-reported clinical history. This clone was picked up one time. Measured with immunoSEQ multiplex PCR; TCRdb has only the in-frame clones, and not every one. The data contain some 210,000 clones, 80% of them seen just once; the ten biggest clones take up under 4.5%. This TCR came from a man younger than 40 with acute COVID-19. Material for sequencing was PBMCs or T cells enriched from blood (not recorded which).

The CDR3 region is CASSRDRGAEAFF. CDR3 DNA sequence: TGTGCCAGCAGCCGGGACAGGGGGGCTGAAGCTTTCTTT. The chain has TRBV27 and TRBJ1-1, with 11 bases matching TRBD1. The CDR3 totals 13 residues. The ends lost 6 bases at V and 6 bases at J; junction bases unmatched: 3. The germline gives CDR1 MNHEY, CDR2 SMNVEV (reference sequence).